The source of this T cell receptor (beta chain) is a study of CD8+ T cells in alopecia areata. RNA extraction and reverse transcription yielded cDNA as sequencing template. Some clones are missing from TCRdb's copy, which holds only in-frame ones; the method was immunoSEQ multiplex PCR. Among over 150,000 clones listed, around three fifths were seen once. This clone was detected once. The CDR3 covers 15 residues. Germline V CDR1 and CDR2: SGDLS, YYNGEE. V lost 3 bases to trimming and J lost 5 bases; unmatched junction nucleotides: 7. This TCR was recovered from a human donor in good health. The chain carries TRBV9 and TRBJ1-2; 10 bases agree with TRBD1. The sample comprised CD8+ T cells sorted from blood. The CDR3 region has the DNA TGTGCCAGCAGCGGACAGGGGGCGCGAATTTATGGCTACACCTTC. It is translated as CASSGQGARIYGYTF.